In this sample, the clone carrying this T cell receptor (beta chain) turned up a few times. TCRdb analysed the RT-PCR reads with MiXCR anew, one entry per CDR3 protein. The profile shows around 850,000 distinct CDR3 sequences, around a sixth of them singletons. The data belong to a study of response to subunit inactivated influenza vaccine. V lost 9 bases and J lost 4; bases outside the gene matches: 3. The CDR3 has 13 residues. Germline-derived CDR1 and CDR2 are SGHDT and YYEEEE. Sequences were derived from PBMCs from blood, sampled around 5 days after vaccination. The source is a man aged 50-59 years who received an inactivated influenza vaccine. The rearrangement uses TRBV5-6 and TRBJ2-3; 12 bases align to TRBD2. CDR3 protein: CATASGRADTQYF. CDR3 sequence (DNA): TGTGCCACCGCTAGCGGGAGGGCAGATACGCAGTATTTT.